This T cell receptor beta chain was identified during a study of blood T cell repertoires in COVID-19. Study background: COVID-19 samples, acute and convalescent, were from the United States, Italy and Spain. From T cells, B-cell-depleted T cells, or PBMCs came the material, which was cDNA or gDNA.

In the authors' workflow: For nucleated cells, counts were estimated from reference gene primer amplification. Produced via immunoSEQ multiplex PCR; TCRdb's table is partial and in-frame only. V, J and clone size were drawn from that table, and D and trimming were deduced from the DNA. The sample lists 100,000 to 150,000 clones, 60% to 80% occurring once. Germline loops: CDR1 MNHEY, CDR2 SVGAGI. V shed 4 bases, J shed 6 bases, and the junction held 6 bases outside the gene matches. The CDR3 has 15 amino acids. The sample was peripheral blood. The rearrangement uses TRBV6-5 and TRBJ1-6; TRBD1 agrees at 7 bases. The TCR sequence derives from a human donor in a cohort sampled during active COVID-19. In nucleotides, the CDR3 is TGTGCCAGCAGTTCCGGGACAGCCTCTAATTCACCCCTCCACTTT. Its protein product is CASSSGTASNSPLHF.